The entry below describes one T cell receptor (beta chain). The data belong to a study of blood T cell repertoires in COVID-19. The overall study: Spain, Italy and the United States supplied samples that represented acute and convalescent COVID-19.

Clones were read by immunoSEQ multiplex PCR, and TCRdb kept only the in-frame ones, dropping some. The repertoire holds 40,000 or so clones, 70% to 90% seen once, with about 9.1% in the top ten. The CDR3 loop spans 13 amino acids. Germline loops: CDR1 SGHTA, CDR2 FQGNSA. V was cut by 8 bases and J by 0 bases, with 8 bases left in between. The receptor was isolated from a man aged 60-69 years in a cohort sampled during active COVID-19. The chain couples TRBV7-2 to TRBJ1-5; D remains unclear. Sequencing input: peripheral blood. CDR3 DNA: TGTGCCAGCTCGAGGAATAGCAATCAGCCCCAGCATTTT. Translation: CASSRNSNQPQHF.